This T cell receptor (beta chain) was recovered during a study of blood T cell repertoires in COVID-19. Study as a whole: Donors in the United States, Italy and Spain gave samples during acute or convalescent COVID-19. PBMCs, B-cell-depleted T cells, or T cells provided the cDNA or gDNA that made up the material.

This clone was seen once. Methods used by the authors: Reference gene primer amplification gave nucleated cell count estimates. Clones were sequenced by immunoSEQ multiplex PCR, and TCRdb holds only the in-frame ones, with some missing. V and J calls and clone size come straight from that table; D and trimming were deduced from the DNA. The table shows fewer than 300,000 clones, with approximately 89% occurring only once. CDR1 and CDR2 (germline): MNHEY, SVGAGI. The V gene end was trimmed by 4 bases and the J gene end by 6 bases; junction bases not matched to a gene: 5. The CDR3 consists of 14 residues. Seattle patients were enrolled while actively infected and followed longitudinally.

This receptor was taken from a woman in her 30s with COVID-19, enrolled during active disease. V usage is TRBV6-5 and J usage is TRBJ1-5, with TRBD1 matching 8 bases. Input material: peripheral blood. CDR3 coding DNA: TGTGCCAGCAGTTCCGGACAGGGTGGTCAGCCCCAGCATTTT. Its translation: CASSSGQGGQPQHF.